This T cell receptor (beta chain) was profiled in a study of blood T cell repertoires in COVID-19. For the study at large: COVID-19 samples collected from the United States, Italy and Spain covered acute and convalescent phases. PBMCs, B-cell-depleted T cells, or T cells were the source of the cDNA or gDNA that made up the material.

Patients from Seattle were sampled longitudinally, starting during active infection. Authors' data handling: Nucleated cell counts were estimated from reference gene primer amplification. Sequenced by immunoSEQ multiplex PCR; TCRdb stores in-frame clones only, minus some. The V and J calls and clone size come from that table; D and trimming were worked out from the DNA. The sample contains approximately 250,000 clones, more than 75% of which appear only once. Sample: peripheral blood. The sequence derives from an elderly woman with COVID-19, enrolled during active disease.

The CDR3 here is CASSSGGAGNTGELFF. In nucleotides, the CDR3 is TGTGCCAGCAGCTCTGGAGGGGCAGGGAACACCGGGGAGCTGTTTTTT. This chain uses TRBV5-6 with TRBJ2-2; tentative D call: TRBD2 (6 bases). Germline V gives CDR1 SGHDT, CDR2 YYEEEE. The CDR3 runs 16 residues. The V end was cut by 3 bases, the J end by 1 base, with 13 bases between.